The 28 T cell receptor beta chains listed next were all sequenced from one sample in a study of blood T cell repertoires in COVID-19 (dated by TCRdb to the early 2020s). Library preparation employed the immunoSEQ multiplex PCR assay. TCRdb took this table from immuneACCESS and kept in-frame rearrangements with V and J called. Such tables lack part of the clones; where checked against another copy, unresolved V genes explain under half of the gap, and the rest is unexplained. In all, the sample holds fewer than 65,000 clones, and around 90% of those were seen once. The ten top clones hold approximately 3% of the sample. The sequencing input was peripheral blood. The source is a man aged 50 or older with acute or convalescent COVID-19.

The chain uses TRBV5-1 and TRBJ2-1; 10 bases are shared with TRBD1. Trimming removed 6 bases from V and 9 bases from J; junction bases left unmatched: 12. This CDR3 is 15 amino acids long. Germline CDR1 is SGHRS and CDR2 is YFSETQ. CDR3 coding DNA: TGCGCCAGCACCTTCCGGGACAGGGGTTTTGGTGAGCAGTTCTTC. Translated, it gives CASTFRDRGFGEQFF.

The chain uses TRBV19 and TRBJ1-4, with D unresolved. CDR1 LNHDA and CDR2 SQIVND come from the germline V gene (reference sequence). Trimming removed 4 bases from V and 0 bases from J, with 6 bases in between. The CDR3 consists of 14 residues. CDR3 sequence: CASSKQPTNEKLFF. The CDR3, as DNA: TGTGCCAGTAGTAAACAGCCAACTAATGAAAAACTGTTTTTT.

The gene calls are TRBV28 and TRBJ1-1, with D tentatively TRBD1 (6 bases). The V gene's germline CDR1 is MDHEN and CDR2 SYDVKM. V lost 8 bases to trimming and J lost 2 bases, with 15 bases between them. The CDR3 contains 14 residues. CDR3 loop: CASRSAGVNTEAFF. The DNA for the CDR3 is TGTGCCAGCCGAAGTGCAGGGGTTAACACTGAAGCTTTCTTT. Combining the CDR3 with reference TRBV28 and TRBJ1-1 gives the whole variable domain DVKVTQSSRYLVKRTGEKVFLECVQDMDHENMFWYRQDPGLGLRLIYFSYDVKMKEKGDIPEGYSVSREKKERFSLILESASTNQTSMYLCASRSAGVNTEAFFGQGTRLTVV.

J is TRBJ2-1 and V is TRBV24-1; D might be TRBD2 (6 bases). This CDR3 is 14 amino acids long. V was pared by 8 bases and J by 9 bases, with 19 bases between. CDR1 and CDR2 from the germline V gene are KGHDR and SFDVKD. CDR3 region: CATTGGAGGSEQFF. The CDR3 DNA follows: TGTGCCACCACAGGAGGGGCCGGGGGATCTGAGCAGTTCTTC.

The V and J genes are TRBV18 and TRBJ2-7; no definite D call. CDR3 length: 14 residues. Trimming shortened V by 0 bases and J by 2 bases, and 8 bases separated the two germline ends. Germline V gene lookup returns CDR1 KGHSH and CDR2 LQKENI. CDR3 DNA: TGTGCCAGCTCACCACCGGAGTTAACCTACGAGCAGTACTTC. Amino acid sequence: CASSPPELTYEQYF.

This clone was detected once. V usage is TRBV5-6 and J usage is TRBJ1-5, with TRBD1 matching 7 bases. The length of the CDR3 is 16 residues. Germline V gives CDR1 SGHDT, CDR2 YYEEEE. V lost 3 bases to trimming and J lost 3 bases; unmatched junction nucleotides: 9. The chain's CDR3 is CASSYRGHHFNQPQHF. As DNA, the CDR3 is TGTGCCAGCAGCTATAGGGGGCACCATTTCAATCAGCCCCAGCATTTT.

The V call is TRBV4-1, the J call TRBJ2-2; 9 nucleotides align to TRBD1. Germline loops: CDR1 MGHRA, CDR2 YSYEKL. Trimming removed 4 bases from V and 5 bases from J; junction bases left unmatched: 8. The CDR3 length is 16 residues. The CDR3 sequence is CASSLETGGSTGELFF. CDR3 nucleotides: TGCGCCAGCAGCCTCGAGACAGGGGGTAGTACCGGGGAGCTGTTTTTT.

V usage is TRBV18 and J usage is TRBJ1-2; 9 bases are a match to TRBD1. With 0 bases clipped from V and 4 bases from J, the junction kept 0 bases outside the gene matches. Germline V gene data show CDR1 as KGHSH and CDR2 as LQKENI. The CDR3 extends over 14 amino acids. CDR3 DNA sequence: TGTGCCAGCTCACCACCGGGACAGGGCTATGGCTACACCTTC. Its protein is CASSPPGQGYGYTF.

The chain combines TRBV5-3 with TRBJ1-6; D may be TRBD1 (5 bases). TRBV5-3 falls under the ORF class, with uncertain function. The CDR3 runs to 15 residues. V was pared by 0 bases and J by 7 bases, with 11 bases between. The CDR3 DNA sequence: TGTGCCAGAAGCTTGGCACAGGTGGGGAATTCACCCCTCCACTTT. Translated: CARSLAQVGNSPLHF.

The chain uses TRBV27 and TRBJ2-1; 10 bases align to TRBD2. This CDR3 has 16 amino acids. CDR1 MNHEY and CDR2 SMNVEV come from the germline V gene (reference sequence). The V and J ends lost 5 bases and 6 bases, in that order; junction bases with no gene match: 10. The CDR3 loop reads CASSGQRGGLRNEQFF. The CDR3, as DNA: TGTGCCAGCAGTGGACAGCGGGGGGGCTTACGCAATGAGCAGTTCTTC.

V gene TRBV2 combines with J gene TRBJ1-6, with 7 bases matching TRBD1. Trimming removed 6 bases from V and 10 bases from J; junction bases left unmatched: 9. Germline V gene data show CDR1 as SNHLY and CDR2 as FYNNEI. The CDR3 loop spans 14 amino acids. For the CDR3, the DNA is TGTGCCAGCAGGGGACAGCAAGGGGGATCACCCCTCCACTTT. Translated, it gives CASRGQQGGSPLHF.

The V call is TRBV2, the J call TRBJ2-3, with TRBD2 matching over 11 bases. Germline CDR1 is SNHLY and CDR2 is FYNNEI. V shed 6 bases, J shed 4 bases, and the junction held 12 bases outside the gene matches. The CDR3 has 17 amino acids. The CDR3 DNA follows: TGTGCCAGCAGGGAGGGGCTAGCGGGGGGCCGGGCAGATACGCAGTATTTT. This codes for CASREGLAGGRADTQYF.

The chain has TRBV12-3 or TRBV12-4 and TRBJ1-2, with D hard to call. Between the trimmed V and J ends, which lost 7 bases and 2 bases, there was a span of 11 bases. The CDR3 contains 13 residues. The CDR3 loop is CASTLEGNYGYTF. The CDR3 DNA is TGTGCCAGCACCCTCGAGGGAAACTATGGCTACACCTTC.

The V gene is TRBV19, the J gene TRBJ2-3; D not certain. The germline CDR1 and CDR2 sequences are LNHDA and SQIVND (reference sequence). Trimming shortened V by 3 bases and J by 8 bases, and 9 bases separated the two germline ends. This CDR3 has 12 residues. DNA for the CDR3: TGTGCCAGTAGTATCGTGCTAGGTACGCAGTATTTT. This sequence encodes CASSIVLGTQYF.

The V gene is TRBV5-4, the J gene TRBJ1-2, with D perhaps TRBD1 (6 bases). From germline, CDR1 is SGHNT and CDR2 YYREEE (reference sequence). V lost 4 bases and J lost 2, with 9 bases in between. The CDR3 extends over 13 amino acids. The CDR3 here is CASSMDRNYGYTF. The CDR3 region has the DNA TGTGCCAGCAGCATGGACAGAAACTATGGCTACACCTTC.

The chain recombines TRBV19 with TRBJ1-2, with no clear D. The CDR3 totals 14 residues. Germline CDR1 reads LNHDA; CDR2 reads SQIVND (reference sequence). Trimming cost V 5 bases and J 2 bases, with 12 bases left between them. CDR3 region: CASSVPGWNYGYTF. In DNA form, the CDR3 reads TGTGCCAGTAGTGTCCCGGGGTGGAACTATGGCTACACCTTC.

The chain has TRBV30 and TRBJ2-7; TRBD1 matches at 9 bases. Trimming took 0 bases from V and 2 from J; bases not matched to a gene: 14. Germline CDR1 GTSNPN, CDR2 SVGIG (reference sequence). The CDR3 spans 18 residues. CDR3 sequence reads: CAWSVGRDRARPPYEQYF. Here the CDR3 DNA reads TGTGCCTGGAGTGTTGGCCGGGACAGGGCTCGGCCTCCCTACGAGCAGTACTTC.

This rearrangement joins TRBV19 to TRBJ1-5; maybe TRBD1 (6 bases). The CDR3 has 16 amino acids. V was shortened by 6 bases and J by 3 bases, with 18 bases between the two germline ends. CDR1 is LNHDA, CDR2 SQIVND, per germline (reference sequence). The CDR3 here is CASRTYGQTFNQPQHF. CDR3 nucleotides: TGTGCCAGTAGGACCTATGGACAGACTTTCAATCAGCCCCAGCATTTT.

A single count supports this clone. J is TRBJ1-3 and V is TRBV9; 7 bases match TRBD1. This CDR3 has 15 residues. Trimming removed 0 bases from V and 4 bases from J; junction bases left unmatched: 4. Per germline, CDR1 SGDLS and CDR2 YYNGEE. The CDR3, as DNA: TGTGCCAGCAGCGTAGTAGCAGGGGGAGGAAACACCATATATTTT. Its protein product is CASSVVAGGGNTIYF. The full variable domain, with the rest looked up from reference TRBV9 and TRBJ1-3, is DSGVTQTPKHLITATGQRVTLRCSPRSGDLSVYWYQQSLDQGLQFLIQYYNGEERAKGNILERFSAQQFPDLHSELNLSSLELGDSALYFCASSVVAGGGNTIYFGEGSWLTVV.

The V gene is TRBV27, the J gene TRBJ1-1; weak D call: TRBD1 (6 bases). The V gene's germline CDR1 is MNHEY and CDR2 SMNVEV (reference sequence). Deletions cut 4 bases from V and 4 bases from J, with 10 bases between. CDR3 length: 13 residues. The CDR3 spells CASSSLRGTEAFF. CDR3 DNA sequence: TGTGCCAGCAGTTCCCTCAGGGGCACTGAAGCTTTCTTT.

This clone was observed a single time. The gene calls are TRBV19 and TRBJ1-6; 9 bases map to TRBD1. From germline, CDR1 is LNHDA and CDR2 SQIVND (reference sequence). This CDR3 region has 16 residues. V shed 6 bases, J shed 7 bases, and the junction held 10 bases outside the gene matches. CDR3 residues: CASSTYTGGWNSPLHF. DNA of the CDR3: TGTGCCAGTAGCACATATACAGGGGGCTGGAATTCACCCCTCCACTTT.

In nucleotides, the CDR3 is TGTGCCTGGGACCGAAATACAGGGCGCCCTCCAACATGGCCCCAGCATTTT. Translating it yields CAWDRNTGRPPTWPQHF. The chain links TRBV30 to TRBJ1-5; maybe TRBD1 (6 bases). V was shortened by 5 bases and J by 9 bases, with 29 bases between the two germline ends. The CDR3 has 17 residues. Germline values: CDR1 GTSNPN, CDR2 SVGIG (reference sequence).

V and J are TRBV24-1 and TRBJ2-1, with TRBD2 identical over 8 bases. The V gene end was trimmed by 4 bases and the J gene end by 8 bases; junction bases not matched to a gene: 6. The CDR3 runs 14 residues. Germline CDR1 is KGHDR and CDR2 is SFDVKD. CDR3 amino acids: CATSESGGLYEQFF. CDR3 nucleotides: TGTGCCACCAGTGAATCGGGGGGGCTCTATGAGCAGTTCTTC.

The CDR3 loop reads CASSLDRSSYEQYF. The DNA for the CDR3 is TGCGCCAGCAGCTTGGACAGGAGCTCCTACGAGCAGTACTTC. The genes are TRBV5-1 and TRBJ2-7; TRBD1 is a possible D gene (5 bases). V was pared by 0 bases and J by 0 bases, with 7 bases between. Germline V gene data show CDR1 as SGHRS and CDR2 as YFSETQ. The CDR3 is 14 amino acids.

The chain recombines TRBV4-2 with TRBJ2-7; 11 positions match TRBD2. The CDR3 runs to 16 residues. J was trimmed by 2 bases and V by 0 bases; bases with no gene match: 3. The germline V gene encodes CDR1 LGHNA and CDR2 YNFKEQ. CDR3 loop: CASSQETLAGAYEQYF. The DNA of the CDR3 is TGTGCCAGCAGCCAAGAGACACTAGCGGGGGCCTACGAGCAGTACTTC.

The rearrangement uses TRBV30 and TRBJ1-1, with D maybe TRBD1 (5 bases). Germline V lookup: CDR1 GTSNPN, CDR2 SVGIG (reference sequence). There are 13 residues in the CDR3. Trimming pared 3 bases from V and 9 bases from J, leaving 17 bases between. CDR3 residues: CAWRDRQGRKAFF. For the CDR3, the DNA is TGTGCCTGGAGAGACCGTCAGGGCCGTAAAGCTTTCTTT.

This chain uses TRBV12-3 or TRBV12-4 with TRBJ1-2, with D possibly matching TRBD1 (5 bases). CDR3 size: 13 residues. Trimming took off 8 bases at V and 5 bases at J, with 15 bases between the two ends. The CDR3 protein is CASRQTLGYGYTF. The DNA of the CDR3 is TGTGCCAGCCGACAGACACTGGGTTATGGCTACACCTTC.

This chain connects TRBV7-8 to TRBJ2-3; 10 nucleotides agree with TRBD2. V trimming: 5 bases; J trimming: 6 bases; junction bases outside the gene matches: 14. The CDR3 contains 17 residues. From germline, CDR1 is SGHVS and CDR2 FQNEAQ. In DNA form, the CDR3 reads TGTGCCAGCAGCCCAGGCACAAGCGGGGGGGCCTGGGATACGCAGTATTTT. Encoded protein: CASSPGTSGGAWDTQYF.